This passage covers 9 T cell receptor beta chains from one sample sequenced in a study of shared clonotypes between healthy human individuals (dated by TCRdb to the early 2020s). Preparation of the library involved the immunoSEQ multiplex PCR assay. Sourced from immuneACCESS, this table was stored by TCRdb with only in-frame sequences that have V and J called. A share of the clones is absent; for the studies checked, an unresolved V gene accounts for under half, and the remainder has no known explanation. The sample table contains a few million clones; only one count was recorded for approximately 93% of them. Roughly 0.36% of the sample lies in the top ten. The source material was naive CD4+ T cells from PBMCs. Read against the paper, the sample's cell subset or site label means: CD45RA+ positively selected. The receptors originated from a man between 18 and 29 years old in good health. Some clones in this sample may be carry-over from other donors' samples.

This sequence joins TRBV29-1 and TRBJ2-1; TRBD2 agrees at 7 bases. Trimming removed 6 bases from V and 9 bases from J; junction bases left unmatched: 8. CDR3 length: 12 amino acids. Germline-derived CDR1 and CDR2 are SQVTM and ANQGSEA. CDR3 bases: TGCAGCGTACGCGGGAGTGGGACTGAGCAGTTCTTC. Its protein is CSVRGSGTEQFF.

The chain uses TRBV10-3 and TRBJ1-1, with TRBD1 matching over 7 bases. Germline V gene lookup returns CDR1 ENHRY and CDR2 SYGVKD. The CDR3 is 14 amino acids. V was clipped by 7 bases and J by 4 bases; unmatched bases: 9. CDR3 sequence (DNA): TGTGCCATCAAAACCACAGGGGACGGCACTGAAGCTTTCTTT. This gives the protein CAIKTTGDGTEAFF.

The chain couples TRBV6-5 to TRBJ1-2; no clear D. Looked up from germline, CDR1 is MNHEY and CDR2 is SVGAGI. CDR3 length: 16 amino acids. Trimming removed 4 bases at V and 2 bases at J, with 17 bases between. CDR3 nucleotides: TGTGCCAGCAGTTCCGAGGTCCGCTCCGCCAACTATGGCTACACCTTC. Its translation is CASSSEVRSANYGYTF.

The genes are TRBV5-1 and TRBJ2-1; possible D gene TRBD2, 6 bases. CDR3 length equals 17 residues. The germline gives CDR1 SGHRS, CDR2 YFSETQ. V lost 7 bases to trimming and J lost 0 bases, with 20 bases between them. The DNA for the CDR3 is TGCGCCAGCTACCCTGGGCCGGACGGGAGCTCCTACAATGAGCAGTTCTTC. Translated, it gives CASYPGPDGSSYNEQFF.

The chain has TRBV5-1 and TRBJ2-1, with D tentatively TRBD2 (6 bases). The V end lost 4 bases, the J end lost 9 bases, and 17 bases lay between the germline ends. This CDR3 comprises 14 residues. Germline assignment: CDR1 SGHRS and CDR2 YFSETQ. The CDR3, as DNA: TGCGCCAGCAGCCTGGGAGGAGAGGGTCCTGAGCAGTTCTTC. The encoded protein is CASSLGGEGPEQFF.

The V gene is TRBV7-9, the J gene TRBJ2-7, with TRBD1 matching 7 bases. The CDR3 totals 13 residues. Trimming removed 2 bases from V and 5 bases from J; junction bases left unmatched: 3. Looked up from germline, CDR1 is SEHNR and CDR2 is FQNEAQ (reference sequence). The CDR3 protein is CASSLRQGHEQYF. The CDR3 nucleotides are TGTGCCAGCAGCTTAAGACAGGGCCACGAGCAGTACTTC. Looking up the rest from reference TRBV7-9 and TRBJ2-7 gives the full variable domain: DTGVSQNPRHKITKRGQNVTFRCDPISEHNRLYWYRQTLGQGPEFLTYFQNEAQLEKSRLLSDRFSAERPKGSFSTLEIQRTEQGDSAMYLCASSLRQGHEQYFGPGTRLTVT.

The chain carries TRBV7-3 and TRBJ2-1; D could derive from TRBD1 or TRBD2 (6 bases each). The germline gives CDR1 SGHTA, CDR2 FQGTGA. Trimming removed 2 bases at V and 2 bases at J, with 16 bases between. The CDR3 runs 17 residues. CDR3: CASSLWGQGRPYNEQFF. The CDR3 region has the DNA TGTGCCAGCAGCTTATGGGGGCAGGGGAGGCCCTACAATGAGCAGTTCTTC.

The rearrangement links TRBV7-2 to TRBJ1-2, with D possibly being TRBD1 (5 bases). The length of the CDR3 is 12 residues. The V and J ends lost 5 bases and 14 bases respectively, with 18 bases between them. Germline CDR1 and CDR2: SGHTA and FQGNSA. CDR3 in amino acids: CASSQLGRVWTF. CDR3 nucleotides: TGTGCCAGCAGCCAACTCGGCAGGGTCTGGACCTTC. Together with reference TRBV7-2 and TRBJ1-2, the CDR3 gives the full variable domain: GAGVSQSPSNKVTEKGKDVELRCDPISGHTALYWYRQSLGQGLEFLIYFQGNSAPDKSGLPSDRFSAERTGGSVSTLTIQRTQQEDSAVYLCASSQLGRVWTFGSGTRLTVV.

This chain connects TRBV7-9 to TRBJ2-2; D possibly corresponds to TRBD2 (5 bases). Germline assignment: CDR1 SEHNR and CDR2 FQNEAQ (reference sequence). Trimming stripped 5 bases from V and 5 bases from J, with 9 bases between. This CDR3 region has 13 residues. The CDR3 DNA sequence: TGTGCCAGCAGCGCACGGGGTACCGGGGAGCTGTTTTTT. Translation gives CASSARGTGELFF.